Here is one T cell receptor (beta chain) with its context. The entry originates in a study of blood T cell repertoires in COVID-19. On the study more broadly: The United States, Italy and Spain provided the acute and convalescent COVID-19 samples. Sources were T cells, B-cell-depleted T cells, or PBMCs; the material itself was cDNA or gDNA.

The CDR3 length is 13 residues. After removal of 10 bases from V and 7 bases from J, the junction contained 6 bases not matched to a gene. CDR1 is SNHLY and CDR2 is FYNNEI in the germline V gene. Methods used by the authors: Estimation of nucleated cell counts relied on the amplification of reference gene primers. Method: immunoSEQ multiplex PCR; TCRdb's copy keeps in-frame clones and lacks some. Clonal size and the V and J genes are those of that table, whereas D and trimming came from the DNA. The sample has fewer than 300,000 clones, approximately 80% seen once; the top ten hold 2.5% to 3.5%. The sequencing input was peripheral blood. The chain links TRBV2 to TRBJ1-4; 10 bases match TRBD1. This clonotype was obtained from a woman in her sixties with active or convalescent COVID-19. In DNA, the CDR3 is TGTGCCACCTCCCGGGACAGGGGTGAAAAACTGTTTTTT. Translated: CATSRDRGEKLFF.